The present TCR beta chain was sequenced within a study of T cells after yellow fever vaccination. Study-level background: When fractions had low cell numbers, they were prepared with SMART-Seq v4 Ultra Low Input. Points from the study as a whole: The secondary response showed a weaker magnitude and a faster peak, day 5 versus 15. Post-booster repertoires contained most primary-vaccination clones again (approximately 95% CD4, over 70% CD8).

Making TCR cDNA involved 5'RACE template switching, which added UMIs and a universal primer site. TCRdb analysed the 5' RACE reads with MiXCR anew, one entry per CDR3 protein. The sample carries roughly 330,000 distinct CDR3 sequences, 3.5% to 4.5% recorded once. This clonotype was counted ten times or more. Its matching antigen is unknown. The source of this sequence is a man younger than 35 who received the YFV17D yellow fever vaccine. Material: PBMCs, obtained 5 days after the yellow fever booster vaccination.

CDR3 loop: CASSLRNTGELFF. The CDR3 nucleotides are TGTGCCAGCAGCTTACGGAACACCGGGGAGCTGTTTTTT. V and J are TRBV11-3 and TRBJ2-2; unclear D gene. V lost 2 bases and J lost 1, with 2 bases in between. CDR1 and CDR2 (germline): SGHNT, YENEEA. This CDR3 has 13 residues. Supplemented by reference TRBV11-3 and TRBJ2-2, the full variable domain reads EAGVVQSPRYKIIEKKQPVAFWCNPISGHNTLYWYLQNLGQGPELLIRYENEEAVDDSQLPKDRFSAERLKGVDSTLKIQPAELGDSAVYLCASSLRNTGELFFGEGSRLTVL.